These 7 T cell receptor beta chains share one sample of origin, sequenced in a study of T cell repertoires in cytomegalovirus infection. Using its own MiXCR run on the reads, TCRdb lists one record per CDR3 protein. In the table there are about 230,000 distinct CDR3 sequences, roughly 22% of which are singletons. The specimen was CD8+ T cells from PBMCs. These receptors came from a human donor in good health (CMV status not recorded). Some clones in this sample may be carry-over from other donors' samples.

With regard to this clonotype: Without the conserved terminal phenylalanine or tryptophan, this CDR3 likely stems from a read error. This rearrangement joins TRBV29-1 to TRBJ2-1, with a possible D match to TRBD1 (6 bases). This CDR3 has 16 residues. The V end lost 1 base, the J end lost 7 bases, and 20 bases lay between the germline ends. Germline V gene data show CDR1 as SQVTM and CDR2 as ANQGSEA. CDR3 nucleotide sequence: TGCAGCGTTGAAGGGGGAGCAGGGGCGCAATTTAATGAGCAGTTCTGC. It specifies CSVEGGAGAQFNEQFC.

V usage is TRBV12-3 or TRBV12-4 and J usage is TRBJ2-2; 10 bases fit TRBD2. The CDR3 extends over 17 amino acids. After removal of 5 bases from V and 4 bases from J, the junction contained 10 bases not matched to a gene. CDR3 loop: CASSKRIAGGPTGELFF. CDR3 bases: TGTGCCAGCAGTAAAAGGATAGCGGGGGGCCCCACCGGGGAGCTGTTTTTT.

This clonotype appeared many times. The chain uses TRBV4-1 and TRBJ2-5; 8 bases match TRBD2. Germline lookup yields CDR1 MGHRA and CDR2 YSYEKL. The CDR3 is 14 amino acids. V lost 4 bases, J lost 2 bases, and 3 bases stayed unmatched. In DNA, the CDR3 is TGCGCCAGCAGCCCTTCGGGGGGGCAAGAGACCCAGTACTTC. Encoded protein: CASSPSGGQETQYF.

This clonotype was recorded only once. The V call is TRBV15, the J call TRBJ2-7, with no clear D. The CDR3 contains 15 residues. With 0 bases removed from V and 4 bases from J, the gap between germline ends came to 13 bases. The germline CDR1 and CDR2 sequences are LNHNV and YYDKDF (reference sequence). This chain's CDR3 is CATSRDQGIDYEQYF. The CDR3 nucleotides are TGTGCCACCAGCAGAGATCAAGGGATTGATTACGAGCAGTACTTC.

This clonotype was counted between two and nine times. V gene TRBV28 combines with J gene TRBJ2-3; D gene unclear. This CDR3 has 12 amino acids. Germline CDR1 and CDR2: MDHEN and SYDVKM. With 6 bases removed from V and 4 bases from J, the gap between germline ends came to 8 bases. CDR3 residues: CASREAADTQYF. Written as DNA, the CDR3 is TGTGCCAGCAGAGAGGCGGCAGATACGCAGTATTTT.

The rearrangement links TRBV29-1 to TRBJ1-1; D might be TRBD1 (6 bases). Germline V gene data show CDR1 as SQVTM and CDR2 as ANQGSEA. V lost 0 bases and J 1 base, leaving 15 bases between the germline ends. The CDR3 extends over 16 amino acids. CDR3 sequence: CSVEERRRDKNTEAFF. The CDR3 coding sequence is TGCAGCGTTGAAGAGCGAAGGAGGGACAAGAACACTGAAGCTTTCTTT.

This clonotype was seen more than once but under ten times. The chain recombines TRBV10-3 with TRBJ2-7; unclear D gene. CDR1 is ENHRY, CDR2 SYGVKD, per germline. Trimming took off 0 bases at V and 5 bases at J, with 17 bases between the two ends. This CDR3 spans 16 amino acids. CDR3 sequence (DNA): TGTGCCATCAGTGAGTCAAAAGGAAGGAGCTTCGACGAGCAGTACTTC. It translates to CAISESKGRSFDEQYF.